Included here is one TCR beta chain sequence, with context. What it binds is not known. The sample comes from a study of cytotoxic CD8 clonotypes in ibrutinib-treated CLL. On the study more broadly: After a median of 68 months, about 14 patients stayed remitted and about 12 progressed; responses had been partial in about 24 and complete in 2. Study findings and constraints: Having risen at ibrutinib response, clonality had fallen back toward baseline by progression.

The germline CDR1 and CDR2 sequences are GTSNPN and SVGIG (reference sequence). The ends were cut back, 3 bases at V and 11 bases at J, with 16 bases in the middle. The CDR3 spans 12 residues. Sequenced by immunoSEQ multiplex PCR; TCRdb stores in-frame clones only, minus some. This table holds about 68,000 clones, roughly two thirds found once. This clonotype originated in a human donor with chronic lymphocytic leukemia. The genes are TRBV30 and TRBJ1-1; possible D gene TRBD1, 6 bases. Here the sequenced sample was PBMCs, taken after 12 months of ibrutinib treatment. DNA of the CDR3: TGTGCCTGGAGGGAATCAGGGGAGCTGGCTTTCTTT. This codes for CAWRESGELAFF.